The 7 T cell receptor beta chains in this list originate from one sample, sequenced in a study of blood T cell repertoires in COVID-19. The table came from immunoSEQ multiplex PCR; TCRdb's copy has only in-frame clones and leaves some out. The repertoire holds 130,000 or so clones, about 75% seen once, with around 20% in the top ten. The sequencing input was peripheral blood. Every receptor here comes from a man older than 75 with acute or convalescent COVID-19.

The chain has TRBV3-1 (or the pseudogene TRBV3-2) and TRBJ2-5; 10 bases agree with TRBD2. V shed 4 bases and J 1 base; nucleotides not matched to a gene: 12. Germline CDR1 reads LGHDT; CDR2 reads YNNKEL (reference sequence). CDR3 length equals 18 residues. CDR3 sequence reads: CASSPRGPSGGLQETQYF. In DNA, the CDR3 is TGTGCCAGCAGCCCCCGCGGCCCTAGCGGGGGACTCCAAGAGACCCAGTACTTC.

This clone has a handful of counts. The chain carries TRBV19 and TRBJ1-4; tentatively, D is TRBD1 (5 bases). The germline V gene has CDR1 LNHDA and CDR2 SQIVND (reference sequence). The CDR3 length is 16 residues. Trimming left V 3 bases short and J 7 bases short, with 18 bases between. CDR3 sequence reads: CASSIAPGTPGEKLFF. The CDR3 DNA sequence: TGTGCCAGTAGTATCGCCCCCGGGACTCCGGGTGAAAAACTGTTTTTT.

This chain connects TRBV5-1 to TRBJ1-2, with D perhaps matching TRBD1 (6 bases). This CDR3 has 14 amino acids. CDR1 SGHRS and CDR2 YFSETQ come from the germline V gene. V was cut by 0 bases and J by 2 bases, with 8 bases left in between. The CDR3 DNA follows: TGCGCCAGCAGCTTGGCCGGACAGAACTATGGCTACACCTTC. Translated: CASSLAGQNYGYTF.

In this sample, this clone turned up once. The chain links TRBV3-1 (or the pseudogene TRBV3-2) to TRBJ2-3; D is uncertain. Trimming pared 4 bases from V and 8 bases from J, leaving 16 bases between. There are 14 residues in the CDR3. Germline assignment: CDR1 LGHDT and CDR2 YNNKEL (reference sequence). This CDR3 is CASSPVQGDITQYF. Written as DNA, the CDR3 is TGTGCCAGCAGCCCCGTCCAAGGAGATATTACGCAGTATTTT.

This chain uses TRBV19 with TRBJ1-5, with 9 bases fitting TRBD1. Germline trimming cut 5 bases from V and 6 bases from J; bases unmatched to any gene: 8. The CDR3 loop spans 15 amino acids. The germline V gene has CDR1 LNHDA and CDR2 SQIVND (reference sequence). CDR3 sequence reads: CASSSPTGGGQPQHF. CDR3 nucleotide sequence: TGTGCCAGTAGTTCCCCCACAGGGGGCGGTCAGCCCCAGCATTTT.

V usage is TRBV9 and J usage is TRBJ1-1; D not resolved. V shed 4 bases and J shed 6 bases, with 16 bases lying between them. The CDR3 is made up of 14 amino acids. Germline V gene data show CDR1 as SGDLS and CDR2 as YYNGEE. In DNA, the CDR3 is TGTGCCAGCAGCCTTCTCACGGTACCACCTGAAGCTTTCTTT. Its translation is CASSLLTVPPEAFF. Full variable domain (missing parts from reference TRBV9 and TRBJ1-1): DSGVTQTPKHLITATGQRVTLRCSPRSGDLSVYWYQQSLDQGLQFLIQYYNGEERAKGNILERFSAQQFPDLHSELNLSSLELGDSALYFCASSLLTVPPEAFFGQGTRLTVV.

Here the CDR3 DNA reads TGTGCCAGCAGTGAATCCATCTCGAGGATCGGGGGTGATACGCAGTATTTT. Amino acid sequence: CASSESISRIGGDTQYF. The chain carries TRBV25-1 and TRBJ2-3, with D maybe TRBD2 (6 bases). V gave up 1 base and J gave up 6 bases, with 20 bases separating them. From germline, CDR1 is MGHDK and CDR2 SYGVNS. This CDR3 has 17 amino acids. The whole variable domain, filled in from reference TRBV25-1 and TRBJ2-3, reads EADIYQTPRYLVIGTGKKITLECSQTMGHDKMYWYQQDPGMELHLIHYSYGVNSTEKGDLSSESTVSRIRTEHFPLTLESARPSHTSQYLCASSESISRIGGDTQYFGPGTRLTVL.